This TCR beta chain was recovered during a study of blood T cell repertoires in COVID-19. As for the study in general: There were acute and convalescent COVID-19 samples, and they came from the United States, Italy and Spain. T cells, B-cell-depleted T cells, or PBMCs supplied cDNA or gDNA.

The table came from immunoSEQ multiplex PCR; TCRdb's copy has only in-frame clones and leaves some out. The sample has fewer than 450,000 clones, around 90% seen once; the top ten hold 3% to 4%. This clone was picked up a small number of times. This CDR3 spans 15 amino acids. Per germline, CDR1 LNHNV and CDR2 YYDKDF (reference sequence). Trimming cost V 0 bases and J 0 bases, with 3 bases left between them. The source of this sequence is a woman between 18 and 30 years old who had recovered from COVID-19. The V gene is TRBV15, the J gene TRBJ2-6; D is unclear. The specimen sequenced was peripheral blood. The CDR3 DNA sequence: TGTGCCACCAGCAGAGATCACTCTGGGGCCAACGTCCTGACTTTC. This encodes CATSRDHSGANVLTF.